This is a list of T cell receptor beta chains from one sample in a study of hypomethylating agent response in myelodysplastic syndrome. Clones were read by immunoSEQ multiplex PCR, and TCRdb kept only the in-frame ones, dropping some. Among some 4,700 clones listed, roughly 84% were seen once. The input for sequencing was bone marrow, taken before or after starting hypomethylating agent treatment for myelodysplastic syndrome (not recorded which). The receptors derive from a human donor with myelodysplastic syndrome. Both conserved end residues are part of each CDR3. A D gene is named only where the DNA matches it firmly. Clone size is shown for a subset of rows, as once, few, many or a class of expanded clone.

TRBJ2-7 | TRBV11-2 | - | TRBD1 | CASRRLQGAYEQYF | TGTGCCAGCAGAAGACTACAGGGGGCCTACGAGCAGTACTTC
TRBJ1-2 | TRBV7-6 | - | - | CASSHRQGGWSTNYGYTF | TGTGCCAGCAGCCACAGACAAGGGGGTTGGAGCACTAACTATGGCTACACCTTC
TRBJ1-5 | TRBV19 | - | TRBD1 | CASISGQGASNQPQHF | TGTGCCAGTATTTCGGGACAGGGGGCAAGCAATCAGCCCCAGCATTTT
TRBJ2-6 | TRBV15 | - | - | CATSRGLASGANVLTF | TGTGCCACCAGCAGAGGACTCGCCTCCGGGGCCAACGTCCTGACTTTC
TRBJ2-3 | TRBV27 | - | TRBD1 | CASSSRPGTVSFTDTQYF | TGTGCCAGCAGTTCCCGTCCCGGGACAGTTTCATTCACAGATACGCAGTATTTT
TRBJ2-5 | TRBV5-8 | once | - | CASRTGARETQYF | TGTGCCAGCAGGACGGGAGCACGCGAGACCCAGTACTTC
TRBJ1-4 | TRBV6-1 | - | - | CASSESWGADEKLFF | TGTGCCAGCAGTGAAAGTTGGGGGGCCGATGAAAAACTGTTTTTT
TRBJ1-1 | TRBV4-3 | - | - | CASSHGGSNTEAFF | TGCGCCAGCAGCCACGGGGGCTCTAACACTGAAGCTTTCTTT
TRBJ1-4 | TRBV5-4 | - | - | CASSWDGEKLFF | TGTGCCAGCAGCTGGGATGGGGAAAAACTGTTTTTT
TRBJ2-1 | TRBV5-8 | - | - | CASSVTSSWGNEQFF | TGTGCCAGCAGCGTAACATCCAGTTGGGGCAATGAGCAGTTCTTC
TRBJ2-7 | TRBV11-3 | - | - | CASSPRGGGAYEQYF | TGTGCCAGCAGCCCTAGGGGTGGGGGGGCTTACGAGCAGTACTTC
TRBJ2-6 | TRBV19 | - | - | CASRSGHLAPGANVLTF | TGTGCCAGTAGGTCGGGACACCTTGCCCCTGGGGCCAACGTCCTGACTTTC
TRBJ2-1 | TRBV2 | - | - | CASRGGRAPNEQFF | TGTGCCAGCAGGGGGGGCAGAGCTCCCAATGAGCAGTTCTTC
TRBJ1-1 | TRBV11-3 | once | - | CASSLDLVEAFF | TGTGCCAGCAGCTTAGATCTGGTTGAAGCTTTCTTT
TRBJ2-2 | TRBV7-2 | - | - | CASSLRPQGGTGELFF | TGTGCCAGCAGCTTACGACCCCAGGGTGGCACCGGGGAGCTGTTTTTT
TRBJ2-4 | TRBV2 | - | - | CASRRGGSDKNIQYF | TGTGCCAGCAGAAGGGGGGGATCGGACAAAAACATTCAGTACTTC
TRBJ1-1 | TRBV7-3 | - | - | CASSLNQGMNTEAFF | TGTGCCAGCAGCTTAAACCAGGGGATGAACACTGAAGCTTTCTTT
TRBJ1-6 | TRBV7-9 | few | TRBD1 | CASSLHDRDGVRSPLHF | TGTGCCAGCAGCCTCCATGACAGGGACGGTGTGAGGTCACCCCTCCACTTT
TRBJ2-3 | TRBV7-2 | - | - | CASSLGGGSRTDTQYF | TGTGCCAGCAGCTTAGGGGGGGGCTCTCGCACAGATACGCAGTATTTT
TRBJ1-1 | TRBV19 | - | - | CASIGVYGGRIGEAFF | TGTGCCAGTATAGGAGTCTATGGGGGGCGTATAGGTGAAGCTTTCTTT
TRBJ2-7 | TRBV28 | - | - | CASSLPGPYEQYF | TGTGCCAGCAGTTTACCCGGCCCCTACGAGCAGTACTTC
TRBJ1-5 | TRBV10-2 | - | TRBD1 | CASPRGTGSTANRQPQHF | TGCGCCAGCCCCAGGGGGACAGGTTCGACGGCAAATCGTCAGCCCCAGCATTTT
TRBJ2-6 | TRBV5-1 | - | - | CASSRPPGSGANVLTF | TGCGCCAGCAGCAGGCCCCCCGGGTCTGGGGCCAACGTCCTGACTTTC
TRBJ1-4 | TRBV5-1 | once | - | CASSLQTGYEKLFF | TGCGCCAGCAGCCTTCAGACAGGATACGAAAAACTGTTTTTT
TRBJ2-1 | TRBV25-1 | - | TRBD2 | CASRGGGVYNEQFF | TGTGCCAGCAGGGGGGGAGGGGTCTACAATGAGCAGTTCTTC
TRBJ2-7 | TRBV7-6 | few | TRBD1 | CASSLTGEYEQYF | TGTGCCAGCAGCTTGACAGGGGAGTACGAGCAGTACTTC
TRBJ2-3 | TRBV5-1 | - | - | CATALVGVTDTQYF | TGCGCCACCGCCTTGGTAGGGGTCACAGATACGCAGTATTTT
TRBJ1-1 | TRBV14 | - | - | CASSQDRTALKAGEAFF | TGTGCCAGCAGCCAAGATAGGACGGCCCTCAAAGCTGGTGAAGCTTTCTTT
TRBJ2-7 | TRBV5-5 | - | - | CASSFQSLVNYEQYF | TGTGCCAGCAGCTTTCAGAGTCTGGTGAACTACGAGCAGTACTTC
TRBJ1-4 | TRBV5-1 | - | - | CASSPLGQGLNEKLFF | TGCGCCAGCAGCCCCCTTGGGCAGGGACTTAATGAAAAACTGTTTTTT
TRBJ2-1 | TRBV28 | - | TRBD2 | CATRGLYNNTEQFF | TGTGCCACCCGGGGACTATATAACAATACTGAGCAGTTCTTC
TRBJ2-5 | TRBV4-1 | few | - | CASSQDWGGSSGETQYF | TGCGCCAGCAGCCAAGATTGGGGGGGCAGCTCGGGGGAGACCCAGTACTTC
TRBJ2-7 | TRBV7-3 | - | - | CASSRWAGTVPSPSYEQYF | TGTGCCAGCAGCCGCTGGGCGGGGACAGTCCCCTCCCCTTCCTACGAGCAGTACTTC
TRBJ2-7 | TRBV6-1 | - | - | CASSLELISYEQYF | TGTGCCAGCAGCTTGGAACTCATCTCCTACGAGCAGTACTTC
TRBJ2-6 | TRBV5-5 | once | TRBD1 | CASSVPGQGTGANVLTF | TGTGCCAGCAGCGTCCCGGGACAGGGGACAGGGGCCAACGTCCTGACTTTC